The 3 T cell receptor beta chains listed next were all sequenced from one sample in a study of post-analysis software for immune sequencing data. These TCRs are of unknown antigen specificity. Study-wide results and caveats: Controls showed lower frequencies than patients for roughly five TRBV segments, and TRBV5-6, TRBV5-1 and TRBV20-1 were among these.

TCR beta cDNA libraries had unique molecular identifiers. MiXCR was run by TCRdb on the PCR reads, yielding one entry per CDR3 protein. The sample records hundreds of thousands of distinct CDR3 sequences, 44% being singletons. Sequenced material: blood. These receptors were taken from a girl between 5 and 17 years old with multiple sclerosis.

In its sample, this clonotype was seen a few times. This chain connects TRBV4-2 to TRBJ2-7; D perhaps matches TRBD2 (6 bases). The CDR3 has 14 amino acids. Trimming pared 4 bases from V and 0 bases from J, leaving 10 bases between. CDR1 and CDR2 from the germline V gene are LGHNA and YNFKEQ. CDR3 coding DNA: TGTGCCAGCAGCCGGGGGGAAGTCTCCTACGAGCAGTACTTC. It is translated as CASSRGEVSYEQYF.

The chain has TRBV27 and TRBJ2-7; tentatively, D is TRBD2 (5 bases). CDR3 length: 13 residues. V lost 5 bases and J lost 1, with 9 bases in between. CDR1 is MNHEY and CDR2 is SMNVEV in the germline V gene (reference sequence). CDR3 in amino acids: CASSKLVSYEQYF. For the CDR3, the DNA is TGTGCCAGCAGTAAACTAGTTTCCTACGAGCAGTACTTC.

The chain links TRBV9 to TRBJ1-5, with D possibly being TRBD1 (5 bases). Trimming removed 4 bases at V and 5 bases at J, with 10 bases between. Per germline, CDR1 SGDLS and CDR2 YYNGEE. This CDR3 contains 13 residues. The CDR3 loop is CASSPQGDQPQHF. The DNA for the CDR3 is TGTGCCAGCAGCCCCCAAGGGGATCAGCCCCAGCATTTT.